The 10 T cell receptor beta chains below all came from one sample that was sequenced in a study of T cell responses to AZD1222 COVID-19 vaccine (dated by TCRdb to the early 2020s). The method was the immunoSEQ multiplex PCR assay. The table was pulled from immuneACCESS by TCRdb, which kept in-frame rearrangements only. Such tables lose some clones; where checked, under half of the loss comes from unresolved V genes, and the rest has no known cause. For this sample there are nearly 200,000 clones; 80% to 95% appear just once. In total, the top ten clones hold 1% of the sample. What the time point label conveys for this sample: about 28 days (+/-7) after the second vaccine dose. Material: peripheral blood, obtained 28 days after the second AZD1222 dose. The receptor set was obtained from an adult who received the AZD1222 COVID-19 vaccine.

The chain employs TRBV6-5 and TRBJ2-3, with a possible D match to TRBD1 (6 bases). Germline V gene sequence: CDR1 MNHEY, CDR2 SVGAGI. This CDR3 has 14 amino acids. V was pared by 2 bases and J by 6 bases, with 12 bases between. The DNA of the CDR3 is TGTGCCAGCAGTTACAGGGCAGGGGTGGATACGCAGTATTTT. It translates to CASSYRAGVDTQYF.

This clone was observed once. V and J are TRBV6-5 and TRBJ1-6, with TRBD1 matching over 12 bases. Germline CDR1 MNHEY, CDR2 SVGAGI. J was trimmed by 12 bases and V by 7 bases; bases with no gene match: 7. The CDR3 extends over 14 amino acids. CDR3 sequence (DNA): TGTGCCAGCAACCGGGACAGGGGGCAAGGACCCCTCCACTTT. Translated: CASNRDRGQGPLHF.

The gene calls are TRBV7-2 and TRBJ2-1; tentative D call: TRBD1 (6 bases). The CDR3 runs 14 residues. Per germline, CDR1 SGHTA and CDR2 FQGNSA. Trimming removed 5 bases at V and 3 bases at J, with 11 bases between. The CDR3 DNA reads TGTGCCAGCAGCCCCGGGACAATCTACAATGAGCAGTTCTTC. Amino acid sequence: CASSPGTIYNEQFF. The full variable domain, completed using reference TRBV7-2 and TRBJ2-1, is GAGVSQSPSNKVTEKGKDVELRCDPISGHTALYWYRQSLGQGLEFLIYFQGNSAPDKSGLPSDRFSAERTGGSVSTLTIQRTQQEDSAVYLCASSPGTIYNEQFFGPGTRLTVL.

This chain links TRBV6-2 or TRBV6-3 with TRBJ2-1, with TRBD2 matching over 11 bases. CDR1 is MNHEY, CDR2 SVGEGT, per germline. The CDR3 contains 16 residues. The V and J ends lost 0 bases and 7 bases, in that order; junction bases with no gene match: 5. The CDR3, as DNA: TGTGCCAGCAGTTACTCGGAGCTAGCGGGGGGAAATGAGCAGTTCTTC. Translated: CASSYSELAGGNEQFF.

The genes are TRBV14 and TRBJ2-1, with 8 bases matching TRBD1. This CDR3 is built from 14 residues. J gave up 4 bases and V 6 bases, and 5 bases lay outside the gene matches. Germline V gene data show CDR1 as SGHDN and CDR2 as FVKESK. The DNA for the CDR3 is TGTGCCAGCAGACGACAGGGGCCATACAATGAGCAGTTCTTC. Translated: CASRRQGPYNEQFF.

The rearrangement joins TRBV3-1 (or the pseudogene TRBV3-2) to TRBJ1-2; 9 nucleotides line up with TRBD1. The CDR3 runs 16 residues. The ends lost 3 bases at V and 1 base at J; junction bases unmatched: 6. Looked up from germline, CDR1 is LGHDT and CDR2 is YNNKEL (reference sequence). CDR3 sequence reads: CASSQDGTGHNYGYTF. Written as DNA, the CDR3 is TGTGCCAGCAGCCAGGACGGGACAGGGCATAACTATGGCTACACCTTC.

V gene TRBV19 combines with J gene TRBJ1-1; D remains unclear. The V gene's germline CDR1 is LNHDA and CDR2 SQIVND (reference sequence). The CDR3 loop spans 14 amino acids. The germline V and J ends were trimmed by 8 bases and 3 bases, with 16 bases remaining between them. The CDR3 loop is CASSPPRGHTEAFF. DNA for the CDR3: TGTGCCAGTTCCCCACCCCGCGGGCACACTGAAGCTTTCTTT.

The V gene is TRBV25-1, the J gene TRBJ1-2; tentatively, D is TRBD1 (6 bases). The ends were cut back, 4 bases at V and 4 bases at J, with 13 bases in the middle. CDR3 size: 14 residues. Germline assignment: CDR1 MGHDK and CDR2 SYGVNS. The CDR3 loop reads CASSAPGASYGYTF. CDR3 DNA sequence: TGTGCCAGCAGTGCTCCGGGGGCCAGCTATGGCTACACCTTC.

Only one count was recorded for this clone. The chain carries TRBV6-2 or TRBV6-3 and TRBJ2-1; D is undetermined. This CDR3 spans 14 amino acids. The ends were cut back, 6 bases at V and 1 base at J, with 10 bases in the middle. Germline CDR1 MNHEY, CDR2 SVGEGT. The CDR3: CASSYPSSYNEQFF. Written as DNA, the CDR3 is TGTGCCAGCAGCTATCCCTCGTCCTACAATGAGCAGTTCTTC.

V usage is TRBV18 and J usage is TRBJ1-2; 7 nucleotides agree with TRBD1. Unmatched junction bases numbered 8, after V lost 6 bases and J lost 4 bases. The length of the CDR3 is 14 residues. Germline assignment: CDR1 KGHSH and CDR2 LQKENI. CDR3 in DNA: TGTGCCAGCTCCCCAACAGGGGCCGGCTATGGCTACACCTTC. Its protein product is CASSPTGAGYGYTF.